This record concerns one T cell receptor beta chain sequence. This entry is derived from a study of response to subunit inactivated influenza vaccine. CDR3 length equals 14 residues. The J segment lost 3 bases and the V segment lost 6 bases, leaving 6 bases of the junction unmatched. CDR1 is LNHDA, CDR2 SQIVND, per germline (reference sequence). TCRdb redid the calling of the RT-PCR reads with MiXCR, one entry per CDR3 protein. This sample carries about 540,000 distinct CDR3 sequences, roughly 23% of them seen once, and the ten largest clones take 2.5% to 3%. These sequences were also reported in another study, on T cells expressing NK-cell markers. Per that paper: UMI-tagged 5'RACE template switching yielded the TCR beta cDNA. Cells sorted as CD3+CD56+NKG2C+, CD3+CD56+NKG2C- and CD3+CD56-NKG2C+ T cells supplied the TCR beta repertoires. Just one sequenced donor of eight was HCMV-seronegative, while seven were seropositive. These same clonotypes (in several donors) also led the CD3+CD56-NKG2C+ fraction. Uncertainty persisted over the HCMV specificity of expanded NKG2C+ T cell clones.

The sequence came from a man aged 50-59 years who received an inactivated influenza vaccine. Source: CD4+ T cells sorted from PBMCs, taken 11 to 12 days after vaccination. The chain employs TRBV19 and TRBJ2-7; TRBD1 matches 9 bases. CDR3: CASRLRQGVYEQYF. The CDR3 DNA sequence: TGTGCCAGTAGACTGAGACAGGGGGTCTACGAGCAGTACTTC. Full variable domain (rest looked up from reference TRBV19 and TRBJ2-7): DGGITQSPKYLFRKEGQNVTLSCEQNLNHDAMYWYRQDPGQGLRLIYYSQIVNDFQKGDIAEGYSVSREKKESFPLTVTSAQKNPTAFYLCASRLRQGVYEQYFGPGTRLTVT.